This passage covers 3 T cell receptor beta chains from one sample sequenced in a study of radiation and T cells in renal cell carcinoma. Assay used: immunoSEQ multiplex PCR; TCRdb lists only in-frame clones, some missing. The table has 130,000 to 150,000 clones, less than 90% seen once. Time point reported: baseline pretreatment blood. Treatment in this sample: 15 Gy SBRT to primary tumor, nephrectomy 4 weeks later. Sequenced here: blood, sampled from a patient whose treatment included radiotherapy and nephrectomy. These receptors originate from a woman aged 70-85 years with renal cell carcinoma.

V is TRBV15 and J is TRBJ1-1; 9 bases are shared with TRBD1. This CDR3 comprises 16 residues. CDR1 and CDR2 from the germline V gene are LNHNV and YYDKDF (reference sequence). V dropped 2 bases and J dropped 4; count of bases not matched to a gene: 8. CDR3 nucleotides: TGTGCCACCAGCAGACAAAGCGGGACAGGGTCCACTGAAGCTTTCTTT. This encodes CATSRQSGTGSTEAFF.

The chain carries TRBV6-5 and TRBJ1-6, with unresolved D. The CDR3 sequence is 11 residues long. Germline V gives CDR1 MNHEY, CDR2 SVGAGI. V dropped 2 bases and J dropped 13 bases, with 6 bases sitting between them. For the CDR3, the DNA is TGTGCCAGCAGTTACGAAAGTCCCCTCCACTTT. Its translation is CASSYESPLHF.

This clone came up a few times. This chain's CDR3 is CASRGDGNTEAFF. The CDR3 nucleotides read TGTGCCAGCAGGGGGGACGGGAACACTGAAGCTTTCTTT. V and J are TRBV2 and TRBJ1-1; tentative D call: TRBD1 (5 bases). V dropped 6 bases and J dropped 1 base, with 9 bases sitting between them. Germline V lookup: CDR1 SNHLY, CDR2 FYNNEI. CDR3 size: 13 residues. The whole variable domain, remainder taken from reference TRBV2 and TRBJ1-1, is EPEVTQTPSHQVTQMGQEVILRCVPISNHLYFYWYRQILGQKVEFLVSFYNNEISEKSEIFDDQFSVERPDGSNFTLKIRSTKLEDSAMYFCASRGDGNTEAFFGQGTRLTVV.